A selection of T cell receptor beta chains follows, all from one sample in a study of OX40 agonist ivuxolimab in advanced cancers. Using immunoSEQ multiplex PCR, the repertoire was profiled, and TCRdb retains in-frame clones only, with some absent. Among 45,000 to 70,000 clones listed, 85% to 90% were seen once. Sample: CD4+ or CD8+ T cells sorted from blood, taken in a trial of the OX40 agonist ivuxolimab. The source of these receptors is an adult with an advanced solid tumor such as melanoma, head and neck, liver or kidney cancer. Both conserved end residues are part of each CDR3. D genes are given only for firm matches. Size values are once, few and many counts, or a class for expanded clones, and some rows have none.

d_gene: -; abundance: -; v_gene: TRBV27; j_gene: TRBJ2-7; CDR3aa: CASSLSTTGGSEQYF; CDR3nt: TGTGCCAGCAGTTTATCGACGACGGGCGGTTCAGAGCAGTACTTC
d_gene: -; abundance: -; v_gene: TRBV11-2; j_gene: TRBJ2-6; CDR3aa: CASRLYGAGANVLTF; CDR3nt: TGTGCCAGCAGGTTGTATGGGGCCGGGGCCAACGTCCTGACTTTC
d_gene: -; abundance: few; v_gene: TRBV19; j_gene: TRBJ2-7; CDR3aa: CASSLVEQGEQYF; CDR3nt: TGTGCCAGTAGTCTCGTAGAGCAGGGCGAGCAGTACTTC
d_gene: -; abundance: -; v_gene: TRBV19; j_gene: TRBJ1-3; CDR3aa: CASTAAGAGNTIYF; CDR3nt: TGTGCCAGTACCGCGGCAGGCGCTGGAAACACCATATATTTT
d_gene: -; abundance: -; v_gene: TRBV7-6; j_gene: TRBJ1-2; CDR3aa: CASSRGGADNYGYTF; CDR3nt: TGTGCCAGCAGCAGGGGGGGAGCCGATAACTATGGCTACACCTTC
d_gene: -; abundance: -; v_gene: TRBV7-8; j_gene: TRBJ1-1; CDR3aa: CASSKGKGGAFF; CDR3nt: TGTGCCAGCAGCAAAGGGAAGGGGGGAGCTTTCTTT
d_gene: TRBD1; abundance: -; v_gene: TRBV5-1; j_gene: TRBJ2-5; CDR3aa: CASSSHGTGKKETQYF; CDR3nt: TGCGCCAGCAGCTCACACGGGACAGGCAAAAAAGAGACCCAGTACTTC
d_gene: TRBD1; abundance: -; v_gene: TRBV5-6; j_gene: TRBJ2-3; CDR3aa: CASSPGQGSDTQYF; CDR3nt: TGTGCCAGCAGCCCCGGACAGGGCTCAGATACGCAGTATTTT
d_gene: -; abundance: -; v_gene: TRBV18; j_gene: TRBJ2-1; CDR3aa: CASSPPTGNEQFF; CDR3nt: TGTGCCAGCTCACCACCGACCGGCAATGAGCAGTTCTTC
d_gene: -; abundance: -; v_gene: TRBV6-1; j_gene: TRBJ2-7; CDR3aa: CASSPRDAKGNEQYF; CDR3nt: TGTGCCAGCAGTCCACGGGACGCCAAGGGGAACGAGCAGTACTTC
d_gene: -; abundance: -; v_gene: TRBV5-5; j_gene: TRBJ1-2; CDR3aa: CASSLTIPAGSDYGYTF; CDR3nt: TGTGCCAGCAGCCTAACCATCCCGGCAGGGAGCGACTATGGCTACACCTTC
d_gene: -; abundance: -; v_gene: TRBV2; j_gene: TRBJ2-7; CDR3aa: CASSESSYEQYF; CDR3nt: TGTGCCAGCAGTGAATCCTCCTACGAGCAGTACTTC
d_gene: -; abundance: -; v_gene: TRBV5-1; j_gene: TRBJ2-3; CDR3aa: CASSLAKRTDTQYF; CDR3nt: TGCGCCAGCAGCTTGGCCAAACGCACAGATACGCAGTATTTT
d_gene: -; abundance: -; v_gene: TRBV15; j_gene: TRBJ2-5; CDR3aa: CATSRDMATQETQYF; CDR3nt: TGTGCCACCAGCAGAGATATGGCCACGCAAGAGACCCAGTACTTC
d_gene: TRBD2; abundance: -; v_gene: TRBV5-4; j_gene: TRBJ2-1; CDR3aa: CASSLRAGGVNEQFF; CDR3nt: TGTGCCAGCAGCTTGAGGGCGGGGGGAGTGAATGAGCAGTTCTTC
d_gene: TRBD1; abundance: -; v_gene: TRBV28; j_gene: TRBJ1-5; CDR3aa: CASSLTGNSNQPQHF; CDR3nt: TGTGCCAGCAGCCTGACAGGGAATAGCAATCAGCCCCAGCATTTT
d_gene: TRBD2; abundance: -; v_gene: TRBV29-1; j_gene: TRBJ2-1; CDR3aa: CSVKTSGPNNEQFF; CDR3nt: TGCAGCGTGAAAACTAGCGGGCCTAACAATGAGCAGTTCTTC
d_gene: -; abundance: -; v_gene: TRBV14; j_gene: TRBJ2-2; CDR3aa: CASSQLTRAGGELFF; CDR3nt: TGTGCCAGCAGCCAGCTAACCAGGGCGGGTGGGGAGCTGTTTTTT
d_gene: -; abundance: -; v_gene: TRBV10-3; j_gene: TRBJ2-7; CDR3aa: CAISSLYEQYF; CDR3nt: TGTGCCATTTCCTCTCTCTACGAGCAGTACTTC
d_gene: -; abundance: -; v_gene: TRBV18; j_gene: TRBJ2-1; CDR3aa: CASSLRDGDEQFF; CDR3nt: TGTGCCAGCTCACTCCGGGACGGCGATGAGCAGTTCTTC
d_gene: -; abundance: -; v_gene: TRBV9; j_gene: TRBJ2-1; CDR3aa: CASRGAGNEQFF; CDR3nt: TGTGCCAGCAGGGGTGCCGGCAATGAGCAGTTCTTC
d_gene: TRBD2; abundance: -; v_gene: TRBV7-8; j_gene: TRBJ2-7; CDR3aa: CASSSSSGRLSYEQYF; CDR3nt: TGTGCCAGCAGCTCGTCTAGCGGGAGACTATCCTACGAGCAGTACTTC
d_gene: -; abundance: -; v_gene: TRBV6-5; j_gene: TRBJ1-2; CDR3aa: CASISTHGRLVGYTF; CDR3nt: TGTGCCAGCATTAGCACCCATGGACGGCTGGTTGGCTACACCTTC
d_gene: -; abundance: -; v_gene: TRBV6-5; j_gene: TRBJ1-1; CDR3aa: CASSYSEGSEAFF; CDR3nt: TGTGCCAGCAGTTATTCCGAGGGGAGTGAAGCTTTCTTT
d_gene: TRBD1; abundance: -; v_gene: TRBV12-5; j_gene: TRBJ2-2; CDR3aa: CASGLASGGGGELFF; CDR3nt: TGTGCTAGTGGTTTGGCCTCAGGGGGCGGCGGGGAGCTGTTTTTT
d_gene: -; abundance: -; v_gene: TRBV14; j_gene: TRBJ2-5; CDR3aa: CASSQLGGQTQYF; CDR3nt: TGTGCCAGCAGCCAGTTGGGGGGGCAGACCCAGTACTTC
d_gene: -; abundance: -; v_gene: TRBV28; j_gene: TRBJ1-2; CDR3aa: CASLPGRIYGYTF; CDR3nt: TGTGCCAGCCTTCCGGGACGGATCTATGGCTACACCTTC
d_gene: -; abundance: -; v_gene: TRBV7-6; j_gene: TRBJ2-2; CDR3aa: CASSFLSPGELFF; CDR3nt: TGTGCCAGCAGCTTCCTATCCCCCGGGGAGCTGTTTTTT
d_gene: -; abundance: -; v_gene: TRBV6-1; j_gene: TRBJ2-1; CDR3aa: CASSAGWGSDEQFF; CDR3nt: TGTGCCAGCAGTGCAGGGTGGGGTTCGGATGAGCAGTTCTTC
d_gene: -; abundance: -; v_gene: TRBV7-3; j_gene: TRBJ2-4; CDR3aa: CASRLAGAKNIQYF; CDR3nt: TGTGCCAGCAGGTTAGCAGGAGCCAAAAACATTCAGTACTTC
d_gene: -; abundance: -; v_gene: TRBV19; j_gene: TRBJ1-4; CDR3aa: CATGIGGGNEKLFF; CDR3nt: TGTGCCACCGGAATAGGGGGTGGCAATGAAAAACTGTTTTTT
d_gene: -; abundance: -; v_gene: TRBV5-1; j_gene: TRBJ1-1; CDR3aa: CASSLNGRGRNTEAFF; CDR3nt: TGCGCCAGCAGCTTGAATGGCAGGGGAAGGAATACTGAAGCTTTCTTT
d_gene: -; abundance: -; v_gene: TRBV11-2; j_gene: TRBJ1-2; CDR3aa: CASSPGLSYGYTF; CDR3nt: TGTGCCAGCAGCCCGGGACTCAGCTATGGCTACACCTTC
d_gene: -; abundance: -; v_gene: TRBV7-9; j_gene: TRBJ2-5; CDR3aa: CASGGGQNEETQYF; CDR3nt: TGTGCCAGCGGGGGCGGACAGAATGAGGAGACCCAGTACTTC
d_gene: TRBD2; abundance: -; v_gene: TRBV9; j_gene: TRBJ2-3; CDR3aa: CASSVTSGGGDTQYF; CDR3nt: TGTGCCAGCAGCGTTACTAGCGGGGGTGGAGATACGCAGTATTTT
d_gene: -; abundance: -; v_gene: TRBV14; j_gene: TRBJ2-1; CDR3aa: CASSQLSGSYNEQFF; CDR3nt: TGTGCCAGCAGCCAACTTAGTGGATCCTACAATGAGCAGTTCTTC
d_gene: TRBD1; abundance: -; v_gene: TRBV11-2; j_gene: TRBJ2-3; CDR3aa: CASSRAGGAWDTQYF; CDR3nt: TGTGCCAGCAGCAGAGCAGGGGGCGCATGGGATACGCAGTATTTT
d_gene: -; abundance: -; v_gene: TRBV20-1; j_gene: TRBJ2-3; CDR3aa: CSAKLNTQYF; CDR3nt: TGCAGTGCCAAGTTAAATACGCAGTATTTT
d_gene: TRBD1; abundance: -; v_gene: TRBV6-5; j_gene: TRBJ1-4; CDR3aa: CASSPGQGAEKLFF; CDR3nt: TGTGCCAGCAGTCCGGGACAGGGGGCTGAAAAACTGTTTTTT
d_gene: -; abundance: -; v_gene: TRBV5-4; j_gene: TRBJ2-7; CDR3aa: CATAGQKGNSYEQYF; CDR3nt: TGTGCCACAGCCGGGCAGAAAGGGAACTCCTACGAGCAGTACTTC
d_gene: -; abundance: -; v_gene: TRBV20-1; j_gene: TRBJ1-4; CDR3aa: CSAKRDEKLFF; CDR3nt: TGCAGTGCTAAAAGAGATGAAAAACTGTTTTTT
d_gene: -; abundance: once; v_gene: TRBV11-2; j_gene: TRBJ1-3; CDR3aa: CASSLNGNYGAYTIYF; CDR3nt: TGTGCCAGCAGCTTAAACGGGAACTATGGGGCCTACACCATATATTTT
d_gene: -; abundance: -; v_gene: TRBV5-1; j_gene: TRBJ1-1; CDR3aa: CASSLGQSNTEAFF; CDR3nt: TGCGCCAGCAGCTTGGGACAGTCGAACACTGAAGCTTTCTTT
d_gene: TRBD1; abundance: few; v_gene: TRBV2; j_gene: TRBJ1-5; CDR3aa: CASSGRDRVQPQHF; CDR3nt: TGTGCCAGCAGTGGGAGGGACAGGGTTCAGCCCCAGCATTTT
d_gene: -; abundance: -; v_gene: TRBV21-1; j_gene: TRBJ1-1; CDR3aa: CASSGGAGQGAYLGPATEAFF; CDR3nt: TGTGCCAGCAGCGGAGGGGCGGGACAGGGGGCTTACCTAGGGCCGGCCACTGAAGCTTTCTTT
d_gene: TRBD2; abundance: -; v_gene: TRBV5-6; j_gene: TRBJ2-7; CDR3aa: CASSPGGSYEQYF; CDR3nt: TGTGCCAGCAGCCCGGGGGGCTCCTACGAGCAGTACTTC
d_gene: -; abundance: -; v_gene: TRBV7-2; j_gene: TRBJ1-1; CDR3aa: CASSLMGRDTEAFF; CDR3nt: TGTGCCAGCAGCTTGATGGGACGGGACACTGAAGCTTTCTTT
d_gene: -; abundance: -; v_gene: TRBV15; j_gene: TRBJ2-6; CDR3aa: CATTRGGSGANVLTF; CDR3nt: TGTGCCACCACCAGGGGAGGGAGCGGGGCCAACGTCCTGACTTTC
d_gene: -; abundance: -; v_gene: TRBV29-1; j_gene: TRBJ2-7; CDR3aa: CSVEVMVSSGTRYF; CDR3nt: TGCAGCGTTGAAGTTATGGTCTCCAGTGGGACAAGGTACTTC
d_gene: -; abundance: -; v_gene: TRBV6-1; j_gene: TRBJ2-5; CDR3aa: CASIGHPFGETQYF; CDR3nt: TGTGCCAGCATTGGACACCCGTTTGGAGAGACCCAGTACTTC
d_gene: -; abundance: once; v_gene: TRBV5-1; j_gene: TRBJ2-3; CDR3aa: CASSLPDRITDTQYF; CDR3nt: TGCGCCAGCAGCTTACCGGACAGAATCACAGATACGCAGTATTTT
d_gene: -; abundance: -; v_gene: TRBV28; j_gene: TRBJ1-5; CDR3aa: CASSLWSGDSNQPQHF; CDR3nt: TGTGCCAGCAGTTTATGGTCTGGAGATAGCAATCAGCCCCAGCATTTT
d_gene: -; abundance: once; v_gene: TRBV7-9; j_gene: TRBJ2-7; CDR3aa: CASRGTVRSEQYF; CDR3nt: TGTGCCAGCAGAGGGACGGTGAGGTCCGAGCAGTACTTC
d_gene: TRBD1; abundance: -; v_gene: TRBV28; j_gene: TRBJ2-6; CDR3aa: CASSSQQGAGSGANVLTF; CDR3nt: TGTGCCAGCAGTTCGCAACAGGGGGCGGGCTCTGGGGCCAACGTCCTGACTTTC
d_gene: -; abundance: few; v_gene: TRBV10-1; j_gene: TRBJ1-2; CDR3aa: CASSESGFLGHGYTF; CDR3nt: TGCGCCAGCAGTGAGTCCGGGTTCTTAGGACATGGCTACACCTTC